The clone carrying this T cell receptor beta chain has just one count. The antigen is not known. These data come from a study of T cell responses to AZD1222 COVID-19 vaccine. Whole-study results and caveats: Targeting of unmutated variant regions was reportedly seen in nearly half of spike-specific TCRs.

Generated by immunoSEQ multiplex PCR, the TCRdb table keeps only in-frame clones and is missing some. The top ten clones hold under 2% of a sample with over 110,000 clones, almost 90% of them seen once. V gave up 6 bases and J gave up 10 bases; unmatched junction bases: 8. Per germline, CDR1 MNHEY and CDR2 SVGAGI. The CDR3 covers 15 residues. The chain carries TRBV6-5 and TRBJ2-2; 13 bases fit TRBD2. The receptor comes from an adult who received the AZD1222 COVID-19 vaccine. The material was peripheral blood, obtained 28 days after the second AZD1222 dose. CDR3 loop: CASRSRTSGGAELFF. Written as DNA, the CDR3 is TGTGCCAGCAGATCCCGGACTAGCGGGGGCGCGGAGCTGTTTTTT.